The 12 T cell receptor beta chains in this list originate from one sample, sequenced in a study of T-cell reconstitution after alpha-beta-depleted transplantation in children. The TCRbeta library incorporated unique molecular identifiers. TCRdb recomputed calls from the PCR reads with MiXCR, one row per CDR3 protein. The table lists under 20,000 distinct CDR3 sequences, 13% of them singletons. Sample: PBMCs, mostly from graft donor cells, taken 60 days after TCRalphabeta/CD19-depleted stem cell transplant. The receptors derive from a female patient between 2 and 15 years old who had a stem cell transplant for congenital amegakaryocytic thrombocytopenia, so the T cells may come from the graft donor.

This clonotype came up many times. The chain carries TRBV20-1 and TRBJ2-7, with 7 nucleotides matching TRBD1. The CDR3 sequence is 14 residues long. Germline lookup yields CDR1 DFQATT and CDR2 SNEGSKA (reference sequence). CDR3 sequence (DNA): TGCAGCATTTCAGCCTCTGGGACAGACTACGAGCAGTACTTC. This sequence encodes CSISASGTDYEQYF.

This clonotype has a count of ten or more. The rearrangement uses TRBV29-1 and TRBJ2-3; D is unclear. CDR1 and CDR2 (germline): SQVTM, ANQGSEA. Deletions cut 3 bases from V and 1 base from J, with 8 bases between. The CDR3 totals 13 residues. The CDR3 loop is CSVDTWGTDTQYF. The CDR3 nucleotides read TGCAGCGTTGATACCTGGGGCACAGATACGCAGTATTTT.

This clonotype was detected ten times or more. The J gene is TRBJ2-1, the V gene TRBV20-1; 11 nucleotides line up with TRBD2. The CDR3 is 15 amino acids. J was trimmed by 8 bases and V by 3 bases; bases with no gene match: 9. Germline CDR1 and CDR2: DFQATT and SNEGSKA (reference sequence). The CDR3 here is CSASGLAGGGDEQFF. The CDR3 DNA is TGCAGTGCTAGCGGCCTAGCGGGAGGTGGCGATGAGCAGTTCTTC.

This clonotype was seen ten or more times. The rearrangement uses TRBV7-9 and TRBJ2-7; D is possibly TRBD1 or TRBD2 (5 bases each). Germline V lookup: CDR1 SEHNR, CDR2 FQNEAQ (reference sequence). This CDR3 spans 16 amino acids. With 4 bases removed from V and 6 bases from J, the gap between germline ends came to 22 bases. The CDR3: CASSSRDLSKLREQYF. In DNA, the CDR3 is TGTGCCAGCAGCTCCAGGGACCTCTCAAAATTACGCGAGCAGTACTTC.

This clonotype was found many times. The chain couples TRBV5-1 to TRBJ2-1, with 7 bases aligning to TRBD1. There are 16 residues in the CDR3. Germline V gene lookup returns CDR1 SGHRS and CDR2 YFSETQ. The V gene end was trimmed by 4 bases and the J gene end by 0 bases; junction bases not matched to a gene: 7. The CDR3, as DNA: TGCGCCAGCAGCAAGACAGGGACCCTCTCCTACAATGAGCAGTTCTTC. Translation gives CASSKTGTLSYNEQFF. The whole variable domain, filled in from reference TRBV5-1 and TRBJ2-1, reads KAGVTQTPRYLIKTRGQQVTLSCSPISGHRSVSWYQQTPGQGLQFLFEYFSETQRNKGNFPGRFSGRQFSNSRSEMNVSTLELGDSALYLCASSKTGTLSYNEQFFGPGTRLTVL.

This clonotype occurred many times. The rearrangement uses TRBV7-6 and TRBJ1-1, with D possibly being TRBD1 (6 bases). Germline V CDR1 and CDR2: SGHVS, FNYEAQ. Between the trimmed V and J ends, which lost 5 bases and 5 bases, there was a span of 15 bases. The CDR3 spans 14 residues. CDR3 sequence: CASSRRAQGTEAFF. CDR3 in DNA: TGTGCCAGCAGCCGACGAGCACAGGGAACTGAAGCTTTCTTT.

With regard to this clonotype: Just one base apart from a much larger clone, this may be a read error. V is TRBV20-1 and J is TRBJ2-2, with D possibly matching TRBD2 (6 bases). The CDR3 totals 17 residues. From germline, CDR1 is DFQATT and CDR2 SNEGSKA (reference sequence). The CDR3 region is CCARDGGSFVDTGELFF. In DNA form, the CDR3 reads TGCTGTGCTAGAGATGGAGGGAGCTTTGTCGACACCGGGGAGCTGTTTTTT.

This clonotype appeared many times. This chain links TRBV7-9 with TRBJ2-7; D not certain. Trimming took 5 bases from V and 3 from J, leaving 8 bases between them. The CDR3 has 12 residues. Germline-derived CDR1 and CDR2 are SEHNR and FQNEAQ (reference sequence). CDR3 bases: TGTGCCAGCAGCCCAACGGACTACGAGCAGTACTTC. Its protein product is CASSPTDYEQYF.

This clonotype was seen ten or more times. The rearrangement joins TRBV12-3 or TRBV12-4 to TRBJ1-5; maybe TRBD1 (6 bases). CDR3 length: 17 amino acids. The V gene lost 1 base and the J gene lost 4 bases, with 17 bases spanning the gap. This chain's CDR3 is CASSLVFGGQINQPQHF. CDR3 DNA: TGTGCCAGCAGTTTAGTGTTCGGGGGGCAAATTAATCAGCCCCAGCATTTT.

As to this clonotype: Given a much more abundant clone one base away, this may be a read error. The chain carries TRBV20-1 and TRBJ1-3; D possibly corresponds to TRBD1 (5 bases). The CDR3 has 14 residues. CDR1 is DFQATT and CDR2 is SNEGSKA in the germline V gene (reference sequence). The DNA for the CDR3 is TGCAGAGCCATACAGGCGTTTAGCGGAAACACCATATATTTT. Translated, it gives CRAIQAFSGNTIYF.

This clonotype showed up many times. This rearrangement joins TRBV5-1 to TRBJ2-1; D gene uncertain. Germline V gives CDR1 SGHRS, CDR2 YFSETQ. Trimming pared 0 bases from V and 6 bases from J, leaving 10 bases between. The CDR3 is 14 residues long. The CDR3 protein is CASSLASLTNEQFF. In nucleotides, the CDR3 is TGCGCCAGCAGCTTGGCCTCCCTCACCAATGAGCAGTTCTTC.

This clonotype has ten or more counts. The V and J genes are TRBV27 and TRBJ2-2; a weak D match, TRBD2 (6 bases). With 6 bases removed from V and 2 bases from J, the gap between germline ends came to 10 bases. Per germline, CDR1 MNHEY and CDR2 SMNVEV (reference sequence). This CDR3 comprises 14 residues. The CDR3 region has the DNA TGTGCCAGCAGACGGGCGGGAAACACCGGGGAGCTGTTTTTT. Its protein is CASRRAGNTGELFF.